This TCR beta chain emerged from a study of cytomegalovirus exposure and HLA in healthy donors. Study summary: According to later analysis, the same platform produced the 120 or so validation and approximately 630 first-cohort repertoires. Whole-study findings and limits: Specificity of a few CMV-associated chains for CMV antigens was verified in vitro.

The data were produced by immunoSEQ multiplex PCR, yet TCRdb's version contains in-frame clones alone and is incomplete. The table includes 250,000 to 300,000 clones, around 90% detected once. In regard to this clone: Its target is unknown.

V was trimmed by 2 bases and J by 5 bases, leaving 16 bases between them. Germline CDR1 and CDR2: SGHTA and FQGNSA. This CDR3 is 16 amino acids long. This clonotype originated in a young woman in good health and CMV-seronegative. Sample: PBMCs. The chain employs TRBV7-2 and TRBJ1-3; possibly TRBD1 for D (6 bases). The CDR3 here is CASSLQTGTPRNTIYF. In DNA form, the CDR3 reads TGTGCCAGCAGCTTACAAACCGGGACACCGAGAAACACCATATATTTT.